These 28 T cell receptor beta chains were sequenced from one sample in a study of response to subunit inactivated influenza vaccine. A single record per CDR3 protein comes from TCRdb applying MiXCR to the RT-PCR reads. This table holds 500,000 to 600,000 distinct CDR3 sequences, 16% found once. This specimen consisted of CD4+ T cells sorted from PBMCs, obtained around 25 months after vaccination. The receptors shown here come from a man between 50 and 75 years old who received an inactivated influenza vaccine.

This clonotype was observed a few times. J is TRBJ2-7 and V is TRBV11-2, with 11 nucleotides matching TRBD1. V was clipped by 1 base and J by 3 bases; unmatched bases: 2. This CDR3 contains 15 residues. Germline loops: CDR1 SGHAT, CDR2 FQNNGV. The CDR3 sequence: CASSLVDRGLYEQYF. Written as DNA, the CDR3 is TGTGCCAGCAGCTTAGTGGACAGGGGGCTCTACGAGCAGTACTTC.

This clonotype was found many times. This sequence joins TRBV5-1 and TRBJ1-6, with unresolved D. The CDR3 length is 16 residues. The V gene's germline CDR1 is SGHRS and CDR2 YFSETQ. V was cut by 4 bases and J by 3 bases, with 14 bases left in between. DNA of the CDR3: TGCGCCAGCAGCCCACGGACGGGTGTCTATAATTCACCCCTCCACTTT. This gives the protein CASSPRTGVYNSPLHF.

In this sample, this clonotype turned up a few times. The gene calls are TRBV24-1 and TRBJ2-7; D not certain. Trimming removed 0 bases at V and 6 bases at J, with 8 bases between. Per germline, CDR1 KGHDR and CDR2 SFDVKD. The CDR3 length is 13 residues. The CDR3 DNA follows: TGTGCCACCAGTGATTTGGGCTTGGGCGAGCAGTACTTC. It is translated as CATSDLGLGEQYF.

The chain links TRBV6-2 or TRBV6-3 to TRBJ1-1, with 7 bases fitting TRBD1. CDR3 length: 12 amino acids. J was trimmed by 10 bases and V by 6 bases; bases with no gene match: 8. Per the germline V gene, CDR1 is MNHEY and CDR2 is SVGEGT. The CDR3 bases are TGTGCCAGCAGCGAGGGGGCGCCGACAGCTTTCTTT. Protein: CASSEGAPTAFF.

This rearrangement joins TRBV5-1 to TRBJ1-2, with 11 bases that match TRBD1. CDR1 and CDR2 from the germline V gene are SGHRS and YFSETQ. V gave up 2 bases and J gave up 3 bases; unmatched junction bases: 3. This CDR3 spans 15 amino acids. The CDR3 here is CASSLRTGGDYGYTF. The CDR3 region has the DNA TGCGCCAGCAGCTTAAGGACAGGGGGCGACTATGGCTACACCTTC.

This rearrangement joins TRBV21-1 to TRBJ2-7; the table's D call, TRBD1, has no DNA check behind it. TRBV21-1 is a documented pseudogene. This CDR3 region has 14 residues. The CDR3 nucleotides are TGTGCCAGCACCGCACAGGGGGCCACCTACGAGCAGTACTTC. Protein sequence: CASTAQGATYEQYF.

The V call is TRBV28, the J call TRBJ1-1; the match to TRBD1 covers 10 bases. CDR3 length equals 18 residues. Germline V CDR1 and CDR2: MDHEN, SYDVKM. J gave up 0 bases and V 5 bases, and 12 bases lay outside the gene matches. In DNA form, the CDR3 reads TGTGCCAGCAGTACCTTCGGGACAGGGGTTATTATGAACACTGAAGCTTTCTTT. Its translation: CASSTFGTGVIMNTEAFF. Full variable domain (rest looked up from reference TRBV28 and TRBJ1-1): DVKVTQSSRYLVKRTGEKVFLECVQDMDHENMFWYRQDPGLGLRLIYFSYDVKMKEKGDIPEGYSVSREKKERFSLILESASTNQTSMYLCASSTFGTGVIMNTEAFFGQGTRLTVV.

V gene TRBV5-1 combines with J gene TRBJ2-5; 7 positions agree with TRBD2. Germline V lookup: CDR1 SGHRS, CDR2 YFSETQ. After removal of 0 bases from V and 2 bases from J, the junction contained 10 bases not matched to a gene. The CDR3 extends over 17 amino acids. The CDR3 spells CASSLVALAIYQETQYF. The DNA for the CDR3 is TGCGCCAGCAGCTTGGTTGCACTAGCGATATATCAAGAGACCCAGTACTTC.

This clonotype was found a few times. The chain employs TRBV20-1 and TRBJ2-3, with 10 bases lining up with TRBD2. The junction had 12 bases not matched to a gene; V was cut back by 3 bases and J by 3 bases. The CDR3 totals 17 residues. The germline V gene has CDR1 DFQATT and CDR2 SNEGSKA (reference sequence). CDR3 residues: CSASSSGGIGSTDTQYF. The DNA of the CDR3 is TGCAGTGCTAGTTCTAGCGGGGGTATAGGAAGTACAGATACGCAGTATTTT.

This chain joins TRBV28 and TRBJ2-7; D remains ambiguous. This CDR3 contains 12 residues. V was shortened by 2 bases and J by 6 bases, with 8 bases between the two germline ends. Per germline, CDR1 MDHEN and CDR2 SYDVKM. The CDR3: CASSLRATEQYF. The CDR3 coding sequence is TGTGCCAGCAGTTTACGAGCGACCGAGCAGTACTTC.

Only a few counts were recorded for this clonotype. V usage is TRBV12-3 or TRBV12-4 and J usage is TRBJ2-1; 15 nucleotides line up with TRBD2. This CDR3 has 16 residues. J lost 8 bases, V lost 6 bases, and 8 bases had no gene match. The CDR3 here is CASRGLAGGPSHEQFF. The CDR3 DNA reads as TGTGCCAGCAGAGGACTAGCGGGGGGGCCCTCCCATGAGCAGTTCTTC.

In regard to this clonotype: A much larger clone differs by one base, so this may be a read error. Here the CDR3 omits its conserved ending phenylalanine or tryptophan, so a read error is the likely source. V usage is TRBV20-1 and J usage is TRBJ1-1; D not certain. Germline CDR1 is DFQATT and CDR2 is SNEGSKA (reference sequence). V was trimmed by 5 bases and J by 4 bases, leaving 17 bases between them. This CDR3 region has 14 residues. CDR3 sequence: CSAVHRPTSTEAFL. The CDR3 nucleotides read TGCAGTGCTGTCCACCGTCCCACGAGCACTGAAGCTTTCCTT.

The chain has TRBV12-3 or TRBV12-4 and TRBJ2-1, with 11 bases fitting TRBD2. The CDR3 length is 14 residues. The J segment lost 4 bases and the V segment lost 7 bases, leaving 3 bases of the junction unmatched. CDR3 region: CASTRTSGYNEQFF. CDR3 nucleotide sequence: TGTGCCAGCACCAGGACTAGCGGGTACAATGAGCAGTTCTTC.

The chain links TRBV29-1 to TRBJ1-4; D not certain. The CDR3 consists of 15 residues. Trimming cost V 4 bases and J 1 base, with 13 bases left between them. From germline, CDR1 is SQVTM and CDR2 ANQGSEA. CDR3 amino acids: CSVGGRTETNEKLFF. The DNA of the CDR3 is TGCAGCGTTGGGGGTAGGACGGAAACTAATGAAAAACTGTTTTTT.

This clonotype occurred a few times. This chain joins TRBV5-1 and TRBJ2-2; D remains ambiguous. The CDR3 runs 14 residues. With 4 bases removed from V and 4 bases from J, the gap between germline ends came to 11 bases. In germline, CDR1 is SGHRS, CDR2 YFSETQ. CDR3 bases: TGCGCCAGCAGCCCTCAGCCCCTCACCGGGGAGCTGTTTTTT. Residues: CASSPQPLTGELFF.

The sample holds many counts of this clonotype. The chain carries TRBV10-3 and TRBJ2-3; maybe TRBD2 (6 bases). Germline CDR1 is ENHRY and CDR2 is SYGVKD. The CDR3 runs to 15 residues. Trimming took off 6 bases at V and 0 bases at J, with 13 bases between the two ends. The CDR3 loop reads CAISASGTSTDTQYF. In DNA, the CDR3 is TGTGCCATCAGCGCCTCAGGGACTAGCACAGATACGCAGTATTTT.

This clonotype was counted many times. This chain links TRBV5-1 with TRBJ2-2, with D unresolved. The CDR3 totals 13 residues. Trimming shortened V by 0 bases and J by 7 bases, and 7 bases separated the two germline ends. Germline CDR1 and CDR2: SGHRS and YFSETQ. Written as DNA, the CDR3 is TGCGCCAGCAGCTTGGTGCCCGACGGGGAGCTGTTTTTT. It specifies CASSLVPDGELFF.

This clonotype was counted at least ten times. The J gene is TRBJ2-1, the V gene TRBV28; 10 bases fit TRBD2. Germline values: CDR1 MDHEN, CDR2 SYDVKM. CDR3 length equals 15 residues. Trimming removed 5 bases from V and 8 bases from J; junction bases left unmatched: 9. The CDR3 spells CASSGFLAGAYEQFF. The DNA of the CDR3 is TGTGCCAGCAGTGGCTTCCTAGCGGGAGCCTATGAGCAGTTCTTC.

The J gene is TRBJ2-2, the V gene TRBV5-5; a possible D gene is TRBD1 (5 bases). The CDR3 is made up of 15 amino acids. Trimming pared 0 bases from V and 1 base from J, leaving 7 bases between. Germline loops: CDR1 SGHKS, CDR2 YYEKEE (reference sequence). The CDR3 nucleotides read TGTGCCAGCAGCTTGGAAGGACAGAACACCGGGGAGCTGTTTTTT. Protein sequence: CASSLEGQNTGELFF.

This clonotype was observed a few times. J is TRBJ2-5 and V is TRBV7-7, with TRBD2 as a possible D gene (6 bases). V gave up 3 bases and J gave up 2 bases, with 13 bases separating them. Per the germline V gene, CDR1 is SSHAT and CDR2 is FNYEAQ (reference sequence). The CDR3 consists of 15 residues. In DNA, the CDR3 is TGTGCCAGCAGCTTCCGGCGGGGTCCTCAAGAGACCCAGTACTTC. Protein: CASSFRRGPQETQYF.

The V gene is TRBV20-1, the J gene TRBJ2-3; D is uncertain. Deletions cut 5 bases from V and 5 bases from J, with 17 bases between. The CDR3 is 14 amino acids. The V gene's germline CDR1 is DFQATT and CDR2 SNEGSKA (reference sequence). The CDR3 loop is CSALTRGLRDTQYF. CDR3 sequence (DNA): TGCAGTGCTTTGACGAGAGGTCTGCGAGATACGCAGTATTTT.

Ten or more counts support this clonotype. The chain joins TRBV5-1 to TRBJ2-3; tentatively, D is TRBD1 (6 bases). Germline V gene sequence: CDR1 SGHRS, CDR2 YFSETQ. The CDR3 sequence is 15 residues long. The V gene lost 4 bases and the J gene lost 0 bases, with 12 bases spanning the gap. The CDR3 loop is CASSTGQLSTDTQYF. The CDR3 DNA follows: TGCGCCAGCAGCACCGGACAGTTGAGCACAGATACGCAGTATTTT.

The chain recombines TRBV14 with TRBJ2-3; no clear D. The V gene lost 0 bases and the J gene lost 6 bases, with 10 bases spanning the gap. Per germline, CDR1 SGHDN and CDR2 FVKESK. This CDR3 has 14 residues. CDR3: CASSQDPFRDTQYF. Written as DNA, the CDR3 is TGTGCCAGCAGCCAAGATCCCTTTAGGGATACGCAGTATTTT. The entire variable domain, with the rest obtained from reference TRBV14 and TRBJ2-3, is as follows: EAGVTQFPSHSVIEKGQTVTLRCDPISGHDNLYWYRRVMGKEIKFLLHFVKESKQDESGMPNNRFLAERTGGTYSTLKVQPAELEDSGVYFCASSQDPFRDTQYFGPGTRLTVL.

This clonotype was observed a few times. The chain combines TRBV20-1 with TRBJ2-5, with D possibly TRBD1 on 6 matching bases. The CDR3 runs to 17 residues. Germline CDR1 is DFQATT and CDR2 is SNEGSKA (reference sequence). V was clipped by 6 bases and J by 0 bases, with 23 bases between them. The CDR3 nucleotides are TGCAGTGCAATCTCCGGGACACTTCAGAGGTACCAAGAGACCCAGTACTTC. Its translation is CSAISGTLQRYQETQYF.

The chain recombines TRBV3-1 with TRBJ2-1; TRBD2 agrees at 9 bases. Germline CDR1 LGHDT, CDR2 YNNKEL (reference sequence). Losses at the gene ends were 6 bases for V and 6 bases for J; bases not matched to a gene: 9. The CDR3 has 15 amino acids. This CDR3 is CASSGSASGTNEQFF. The CDR3 nucleotides read TGTGCCAGCAGTGGCTCGGCTAGCGGGACCAATGAGCAGTTCTTC.

This clonotype came up a few times. The chain is built from TRBV7-2 and TRBJ2-2; D possibly corresponds to TRBD2 (6 bases). CDR1 is SGHTA and CDR2 is FQGNSA in the germline V gene. This CDR3 contains 16 residues. V was cut by 7 bases and J by 2 bases, with 17 bases left in between. CDR3 region: CASISGGSRNTGELFF. CDR3 sequence (DNA): TGTGCCAGCATCTCCGGGGGTAGCCGAAACACCGGGGAGCTGTTTTTT.

The rearrangement joins TRBV20-1 to TRBJ2-1, with 9 bases identical to TRBD2. Germline V gives CDR1 DFQATT, CDR2 SNEGSKA (reference sequence). The V and J ends lost 3 bases and 0 bases, in that order; junction bases with no gene match: 6. The CDR3 sequence is 16 residues long. CDR3 loop: CSASVAGVSSYNEQFF. CDR3 DNA sequence: TGCAGTGCTAGTGTAGCGGGGGTAAGCTCCTACAATGAGCAGTTCTTC.

V is TRBV18 and J is TRBJ2-4; tentatively, D is TRBD1 (6 bases). This CDR3 spans 17 amino acids. From germline, CDR1 is KGHSH and CDR2 LQKENI. The germline V and J ends were trimmed by 3 bases and 0 bases, with 15 bases remaining between them. CDR3 nucleotide sequence: TGTGCCAGCTCACCCCCGGGGAAAGGGGGAGCCAAAAACATTCAGTACTTC. Translating gives CASSPPGKGGAKNIQYF.